The following is a T cell receptor beta chain sequence with its context. This entry comes from a study of blood T cell repertoires in COVID-19. Study summary: Acute and convalescent COVID-19 samples came from the United States, Italy and Spain. Sample material is recorded as cDNA or gDNA derived from T cells, B-cell-depleted T cells, or PBMCs.

Original data processing: The authors estimated nucleated cell counts from reference gene primer amplification. Repertoires were generated with immunoSEQ multiplex PCR, while TCRdb's copy carries only in-frame clones and drops some. The D gene and trimming were derived from the DNA, and the V and J assignments and clone size from that table. The table includes roughly 330,000 clones, roughly 90% detected once. Per the germline V gene, CDR1 is KGHDR and CDR2 is SFDVKD. The CDR3 is 19 residues long. V lost 6 bases to trimming and J lost 0 bases; unmatched junction nucleotides: 15. The receptor's source is a man between 18 and 35 years old who had recovered from COVID-19. The sequencing input was peripheral blood. The V call is TRBV24-1, the J call TRBJ1-5, with 8 bases matching TRBD1. For the CDR3, the DNA is TGTGCCACCAGTTACAATGATGGCAGGGGGCCCCATAGCAATCAGCCCCAGCATTTT. Translation gives CATSYNDGRGPHSNQPQHF.